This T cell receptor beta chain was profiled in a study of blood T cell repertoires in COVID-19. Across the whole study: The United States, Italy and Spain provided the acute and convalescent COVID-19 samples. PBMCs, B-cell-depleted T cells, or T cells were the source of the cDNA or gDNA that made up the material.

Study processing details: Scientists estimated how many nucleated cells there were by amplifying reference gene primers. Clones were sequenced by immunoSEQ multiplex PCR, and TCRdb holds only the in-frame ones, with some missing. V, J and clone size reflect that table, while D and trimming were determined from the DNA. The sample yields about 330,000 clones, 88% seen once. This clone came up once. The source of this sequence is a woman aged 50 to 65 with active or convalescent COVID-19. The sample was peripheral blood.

The chain's CDR3 is CASSYRTGNSYEQYF. As DNA, the CDR3 is TGTGCCAGCAGTTATCGGACAGGAAACTCCTACGAGCAGTACTTC. This sequence joins TRBV6-2 or TRBV6-3 and TRBJ2-7; 7 bases agree with TRBD1. Per germline, CDR1 MNHEY and CDR2 SVGEGT. J lost 0 bases, V lost 3 bases, and 5 bases had no gene match. This CDR3 region has 15 residues.